This T cell receptor beta chain was found in a study of control samples from healthy donors and cancer patients. TCRdb's table, derived via immunoSEQ multiplex PCR, lists solely in-frame clones and lacks some. In the table there are some 64,000 clones, just over 90% of which are singletons. V shed 3 bases, J shed 5 bases, and the junction held 1 base outside the gene matches. Germline lookup yields CDR1 KGHSH and CDR2 LQKENI. The CDR3 is made up of 13 amino acids. V usage is TRBV18 and J usage is TRBJ1-5, with 7 bases aligning to TRBD1. Specimen: PBMCs. This clonotype was sampled from a woman aged 45-60 years with colorectal cancer. The CDR3 DNA is TGTGCCAGCTCACCGGGACAGTATCAGCCCCAGCATTTT. It yields the protein CASSPGQYQPQHF.